The clone carrying this T cell receptor beta chain has ten or more counts. The data originate from a study of neurological immune-mediated disorders. CDR3 length: 16 residues. Germline V gene data show CDR1 as SGHRS and CDR2 as YFSETQ. The V end was cut by 2 bases, the J end by 0 bases, with 11 bases between. Time point: technical triplicate 1. Unsorted libraries were prepared from 2 million PBMCs that had been stored at -80 C. TCRdb analysed the 5' RACE reads with MiXCR anew, one entry per CDR3 protein. This table has fewer than 45,000 distinct CDR3 sequences, approximately 12% appearing once. The TCR originated in a man between 60 and 70 years old with HTLV-1-associated myelopathy (HAM/TSP). The rearrangement joins TRBV5-1 to TRBJ2-2; a weak D match, TRBD2 (5 bases). Sequencing input: PBMCs. The CDR3 spells CASSFRGIPNTGELFF. CDR3 bases: TGCGCCAGCAGCTTCCGGGGAATCCCGAACACCGGGGAGCTGTTTTTT.